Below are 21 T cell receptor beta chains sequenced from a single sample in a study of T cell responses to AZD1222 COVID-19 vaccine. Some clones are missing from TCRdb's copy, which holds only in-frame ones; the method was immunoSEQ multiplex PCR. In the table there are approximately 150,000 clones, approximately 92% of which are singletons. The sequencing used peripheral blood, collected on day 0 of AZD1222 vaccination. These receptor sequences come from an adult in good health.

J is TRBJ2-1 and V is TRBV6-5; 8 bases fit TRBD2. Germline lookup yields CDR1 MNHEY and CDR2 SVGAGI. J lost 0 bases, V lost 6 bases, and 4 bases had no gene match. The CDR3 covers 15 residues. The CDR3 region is CASSTSGSSYNEQFF. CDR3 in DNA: TGTGCCAGCAGCACCAGCGGGAGCTCCTACAATGAGCAGTTCTTC.

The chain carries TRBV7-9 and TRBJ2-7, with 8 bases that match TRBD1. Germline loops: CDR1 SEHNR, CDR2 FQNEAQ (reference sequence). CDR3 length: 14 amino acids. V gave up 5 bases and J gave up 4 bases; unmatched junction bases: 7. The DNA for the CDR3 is TGTGCCAGCAGCCCGGCAGGGGGCGCGTACGAGCAGTACTTC. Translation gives CASSPAGGAYEQYF.

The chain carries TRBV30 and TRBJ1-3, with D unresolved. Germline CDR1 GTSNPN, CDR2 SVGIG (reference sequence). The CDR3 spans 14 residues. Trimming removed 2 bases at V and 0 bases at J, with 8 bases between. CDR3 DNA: TGTGCCTGGAGTATACACCGCTCTGGAAACACCATATATTTT. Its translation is CAWSIHRSGNTIYF.

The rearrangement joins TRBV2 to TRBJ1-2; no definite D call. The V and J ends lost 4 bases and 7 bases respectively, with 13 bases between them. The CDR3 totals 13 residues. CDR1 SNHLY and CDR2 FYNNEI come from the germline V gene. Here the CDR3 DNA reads TGTGCCAGCAGTGGCGGGGTAAATGGTGGCTACACCTTC. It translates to CASSGGVNGGYTF.

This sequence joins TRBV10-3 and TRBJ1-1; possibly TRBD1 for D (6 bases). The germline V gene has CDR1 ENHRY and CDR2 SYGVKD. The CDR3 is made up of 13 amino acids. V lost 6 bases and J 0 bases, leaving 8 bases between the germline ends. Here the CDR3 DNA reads TGTGCCATCAGGGACAGTATGAACACTGAAGCTTTCTTT. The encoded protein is CAIRDSMNTEAFF.

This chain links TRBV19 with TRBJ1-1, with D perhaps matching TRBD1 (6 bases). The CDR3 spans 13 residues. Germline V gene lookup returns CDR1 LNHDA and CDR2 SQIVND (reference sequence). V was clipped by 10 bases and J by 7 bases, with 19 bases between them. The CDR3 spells CATTRGGADEAFF. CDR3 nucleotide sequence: TGTGCCACCACGAGGGGGGGGGCGGATGAAGCTTTCTTT.

The CDR3 sequence is CASSQVQGGVGTEAFF. CDR3 in DNA: TGTGCCAGCAGCCAAGTCCAGGGAGGTGTCGGCACTGAAGCTTTCTTT. The rearrangement uses TRBV4-2 and TRBJ1-1; the D gene is possibly TRBD1 (5 bases). CDR1 and CDR2 from the germline V gene are LGHNA and YNFKEQ. CDR3 size: 16 residues. The germline V and J ends were trimmed by 1 base and 4 bases, with 16 bases remaining between them.

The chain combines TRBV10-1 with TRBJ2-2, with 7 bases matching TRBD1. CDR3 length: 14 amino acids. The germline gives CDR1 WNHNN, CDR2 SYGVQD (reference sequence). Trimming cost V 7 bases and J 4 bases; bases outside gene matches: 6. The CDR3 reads CASIRDSSTGELFF. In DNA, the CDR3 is TGCGCCAGCATAAGGGACAGCTCCACCGGGGAGCTGTTTTTT.

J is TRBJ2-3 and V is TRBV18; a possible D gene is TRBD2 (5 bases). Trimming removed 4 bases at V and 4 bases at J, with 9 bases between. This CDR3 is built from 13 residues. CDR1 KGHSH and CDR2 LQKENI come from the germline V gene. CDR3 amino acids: CASSLNSADTQYF. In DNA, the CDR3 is TGTGCCAGCTCACTTAATAGCGCAGATACGCAGTATTTT.

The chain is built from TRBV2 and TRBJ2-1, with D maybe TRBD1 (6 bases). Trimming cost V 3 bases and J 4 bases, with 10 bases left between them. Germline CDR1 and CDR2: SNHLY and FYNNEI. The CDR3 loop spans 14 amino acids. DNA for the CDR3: TGTGCCAGCAGTGAGAGACAGGTGTACAATGAGCAGTTCTTC. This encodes CASSERQVYNEQFF.

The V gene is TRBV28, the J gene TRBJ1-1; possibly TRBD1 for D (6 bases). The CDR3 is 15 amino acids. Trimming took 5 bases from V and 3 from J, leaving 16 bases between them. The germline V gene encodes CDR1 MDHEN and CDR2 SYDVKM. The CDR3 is CASSPLQGWDTEAFF. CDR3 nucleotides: TGTGCCAGCAGTCCCCTCCAGGGGTGGGACACTGAAGCTTTCTTT. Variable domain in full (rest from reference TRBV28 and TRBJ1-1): DVKVTQSSRYLVKRTGEKVFLECVQDMDHENMFWYRQDPGLGLRLIYFSYDVKMKEKGDIPEGYSVSREKKERFSLILESASTNQTSMYLCASSPLQGWDTEAFFGQGTRLTVV.

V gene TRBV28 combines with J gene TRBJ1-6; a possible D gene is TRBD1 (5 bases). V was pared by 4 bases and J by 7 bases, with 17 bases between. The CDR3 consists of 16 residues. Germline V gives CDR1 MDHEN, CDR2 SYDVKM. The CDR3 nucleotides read TGTGCCAGCAGTTCCCCACCTCCACAGGTGAATTCACCCCTCCACTTT. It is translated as CASSSPPPQVNSPLHF.

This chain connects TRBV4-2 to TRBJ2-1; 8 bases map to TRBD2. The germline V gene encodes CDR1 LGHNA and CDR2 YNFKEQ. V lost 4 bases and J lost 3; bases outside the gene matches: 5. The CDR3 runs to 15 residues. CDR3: CASSRTGGDYNEQFF. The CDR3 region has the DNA TGTGCCAGCAGCCGAACGGGAGGGGACTACAATGAGCAGTTCTTC.

For the CDR3, the DNA is TGCGCCAGCAGTGATGGAGGACAGGGAGGTTCAGCTTCCTTGTATGGCTACACCTTC. Translation: CASSDGGQGGSASLYGYTF. V usage is TRBV10-2 and J usage is TRBJ1-2; 8 bases are shared with TRBD1. CDR1 and CDR2 (germline): WSHSY, SAAADI. This CDR3 spans 19 amino acids. V trimming: 3 bases; J trimming: 5 bases; junction bases outside the gene matches: 20.

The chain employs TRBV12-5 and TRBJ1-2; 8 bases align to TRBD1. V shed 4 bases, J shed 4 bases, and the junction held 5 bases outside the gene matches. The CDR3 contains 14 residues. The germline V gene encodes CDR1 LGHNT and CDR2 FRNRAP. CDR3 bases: TGTGCTAGTGGTTCGGACCAGGGGGCCTATGGCTACACCTTC. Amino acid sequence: CASGSDQGAYGYTF.

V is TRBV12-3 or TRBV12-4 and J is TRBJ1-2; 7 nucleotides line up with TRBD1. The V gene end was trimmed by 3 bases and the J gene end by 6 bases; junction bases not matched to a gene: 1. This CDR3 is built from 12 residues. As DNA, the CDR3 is TGTGCCAGCAGTTTCAGGGGGGATGGCTACACCTTC. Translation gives CASSFRGDGYTF.

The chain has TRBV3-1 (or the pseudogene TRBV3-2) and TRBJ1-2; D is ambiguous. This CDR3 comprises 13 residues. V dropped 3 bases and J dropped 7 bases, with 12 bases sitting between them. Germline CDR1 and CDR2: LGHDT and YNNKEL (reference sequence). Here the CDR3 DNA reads TGTGCCAGCAGCCACCTGGGCGGTGGTGGCTACACCTTC. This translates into CASSHLGGGGYTF.

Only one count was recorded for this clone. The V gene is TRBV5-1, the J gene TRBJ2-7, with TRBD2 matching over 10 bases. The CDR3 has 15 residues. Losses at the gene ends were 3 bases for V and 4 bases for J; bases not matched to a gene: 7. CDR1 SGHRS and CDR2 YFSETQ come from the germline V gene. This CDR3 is CASSSEAGGVYEQYF. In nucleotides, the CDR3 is TGCGCCAGCAGCTCCGAAGCGGGAGGGGTATACGAGCAGTACTTC.

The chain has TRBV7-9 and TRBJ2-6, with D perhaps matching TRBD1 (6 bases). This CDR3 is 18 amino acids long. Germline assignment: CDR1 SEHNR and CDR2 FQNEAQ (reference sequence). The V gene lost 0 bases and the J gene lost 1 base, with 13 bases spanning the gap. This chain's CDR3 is CASSLAGGFGSGANVLTF. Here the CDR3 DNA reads TGTGCCAGCAGCTTAGCAGGGGGTTTTGGGTCTGGGGCCAACGTCCTGACTTTC.

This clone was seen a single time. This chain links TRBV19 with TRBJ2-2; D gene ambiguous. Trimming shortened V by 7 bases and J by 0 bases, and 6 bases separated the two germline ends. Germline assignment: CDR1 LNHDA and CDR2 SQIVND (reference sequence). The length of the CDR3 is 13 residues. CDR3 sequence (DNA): TGTGCCAGTACCCGACCGAACACCGGGGAGCTGTTTTTT. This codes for CASTRPNTGELFF. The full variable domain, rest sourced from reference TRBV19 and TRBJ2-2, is DGGITQSPKYLFRKEGQNVTLSCEQNLNHDAMYWYRQDPGQGLRLIYYSQIVNDFQKGDIAEGYSVSREKKESFPLTVTSAQKNPTAFYLCASTRPNTGELFFGEGSRLTVL.

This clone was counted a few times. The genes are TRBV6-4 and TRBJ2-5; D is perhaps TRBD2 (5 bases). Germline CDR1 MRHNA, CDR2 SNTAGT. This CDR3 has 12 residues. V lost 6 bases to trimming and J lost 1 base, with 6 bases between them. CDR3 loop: CASRRVQETQYF. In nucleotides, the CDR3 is TGTGCCAGCAGGAGGGTCCAAGAGACCCAGTACTTC.